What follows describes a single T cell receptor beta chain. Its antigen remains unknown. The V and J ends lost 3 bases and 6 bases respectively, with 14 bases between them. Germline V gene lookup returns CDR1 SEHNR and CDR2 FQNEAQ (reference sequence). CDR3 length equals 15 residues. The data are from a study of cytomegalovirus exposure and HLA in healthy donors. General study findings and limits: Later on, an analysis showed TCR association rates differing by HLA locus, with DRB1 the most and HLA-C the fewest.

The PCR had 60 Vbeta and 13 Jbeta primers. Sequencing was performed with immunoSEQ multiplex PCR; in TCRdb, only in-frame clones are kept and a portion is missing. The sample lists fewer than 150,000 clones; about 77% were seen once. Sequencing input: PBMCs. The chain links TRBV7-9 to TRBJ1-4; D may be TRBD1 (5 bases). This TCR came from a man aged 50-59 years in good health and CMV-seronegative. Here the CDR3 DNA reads TGTGCCAGCAGCTTGGCGGGAGGGGCTGATGAAAAACTGTTTTTT. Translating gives CASSLAGGADEKLFF.